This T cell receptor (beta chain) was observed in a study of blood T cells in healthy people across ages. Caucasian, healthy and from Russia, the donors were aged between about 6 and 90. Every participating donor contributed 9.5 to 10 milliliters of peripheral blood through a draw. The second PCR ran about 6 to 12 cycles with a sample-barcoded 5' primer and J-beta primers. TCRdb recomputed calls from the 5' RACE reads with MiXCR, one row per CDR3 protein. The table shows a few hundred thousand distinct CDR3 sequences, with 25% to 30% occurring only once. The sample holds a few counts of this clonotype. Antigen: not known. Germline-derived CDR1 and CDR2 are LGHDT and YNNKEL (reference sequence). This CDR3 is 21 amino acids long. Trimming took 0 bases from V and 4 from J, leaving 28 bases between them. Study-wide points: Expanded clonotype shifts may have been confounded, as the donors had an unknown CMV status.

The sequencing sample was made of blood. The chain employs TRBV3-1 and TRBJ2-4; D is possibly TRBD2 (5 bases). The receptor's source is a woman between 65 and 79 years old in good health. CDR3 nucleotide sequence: TGTGCCAGCAGCCAAGATCCAGGACTCCCAGAAAGCCGAGTACCAAAAAACATTCAGTACTTC. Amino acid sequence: CASSQDPGLPESRVPKNIQYF.